The rows below give T cell receptor beta chains drawn from one sample of a study of cytomegalovirus exposure and HLA in healthy donors. Only in-frame clones appear in the TCRdb table, and some are missing; sequencing was by immunoSEQ multiplex PCR. In the table there are around 180,000 clones, just under 80% of which are singletons. The specimen was PBMCs. These receptors all stem from a woman in her twenties or thirties in good health and CMV-seropositive. The CDR3 runs from the conserved cysteine through the conserved F or W. D genes are given only for firm matches. Clone size is shown for a subset of rows, as once, few, many or a class of expanded clone.

d_gene: TRBD1
j_gene: TRBJ2-7
v_gene: TRBV4-3
len: 15
abundance: -
CDR3aa: CASSLGTASSYEQYF
CDR3nt: TGCGCCAGCAGCCTAGGGACAGCTTCTTCCTACGAGCAGTACTTC

d_gene: TRBD1
j_gene: TRBJ1-4
v_gene: TRBV10-3
len: 18
abundance: -
CDR3aa: CAISETGQGRGVSEKLFF
CDR3nt: TGTGCCATCAGTGAGACCGGACAGGGACGGGGGGTTAGTGAAAAACTGTTTTTT

d_gene: TRBD1
j_gene: TRBJ2-7
v_gene: TRBV29-1
len: 12
abundance: -
CDR3aa: CSAVDRAYEQYF
CDR3nt: TGCAGCGCCGTGGACAGGGCCTACGAGCAGTACTTC

d_gene: TRBD1
j_gene: TRBJ1-3
v_gene: TRBV4-3
len: 15
abundance: -
CDR3aa: CASSQGTGTGNTIYF
CDR3nt: TGCGCCAGCAGCCAAGGGACAGGGACTGGAAACACCATATATTTT

d_gene: TRBD2
j_gene: TRBJ2-7
v_gene: TRBV10-3
len: 12
abundance: -
CDR3aa: CATGGRGDEQYF
CDR3nt: TGTGCCACCGGCGGGAGGGGTGACGAGCAGTACTTC

d_gene: -
j_gene: TRBJ2-2
v_gene: TRBV7-9
len: 18
abundance: -
CDR3aa: CASSLGKWDNAHPGELFF
CDR3nt: TGTGCCAGCAGCTTAGGGAAATGGGACAATGCACACCCCGGGGAGCTGTTTTTT

d_gene: TRBD1
j_gene: TRBJ1-2
v_gene: TRBV19
len: 18
abundance: once
CDR3aa: CASTPDRGPPSPDYGYTF
CDR3nt: TGTGCCAGTACCCCGGACAGGGGCCCCCCGAGCCCCGACTATGGTTACACCTTC

d_gene: -
j_gene: TRBJ1-4
v_gene: TRBV29-1
len: 10
abundance: few
CDR3aa: CSALNEKLFF
CDR3nt: TGCAGCGCTCTAAATGAAAAACTGTTTTTT

d_gene: TRBD1
j_gene: TRBJ2-7
v_gene: TRBV5-4
len: 13
abundance: -
CDR3aa: CASSIRQGYEQYF
CDR3nt: TGTGCCAGCAGCATAAGACAGGGGTACGAGCAGTACTTC

d_gene: -
j_gene: TRBJ1-5
v_gene: TRBV6-5
len: 13
abundance: -
CDR3aa: CATLGLTGQPQHF
CDR3nt: TGTGCCACCCTAGGACTCACCGGGCAGCCCCAGCATTTT

d_gene: TRBD2
j_gene: TRBJ2-4
v_gene: TRBV7-8
len: 14
abundance: -
CDR3aa: CASSLVGLAGLQYF
CDR3nt: TGTGCCAGCAGCTTAGTGGGACTAGCGGGCCTTCAGTACTTC

d_gene: -
j_gene: TRBJ2-3
v_gene: TRBV4-3
len: 15
abundance: -
CDR3aa: CASSQDTWAEDTQYF
CDR3nt: TGCGCCAGCAGCCAAGATACTTGGGCCGAGGATACGCAGTATTTT

d_gene: -
j_gene: TRBJ1-3
v_gene: TRBV10-3
len: 15
abundance: -
CDR3aa: CAIEAGSPSGNTIYF
CDR3nt: TGTGCCATCGAGGCTGGTTCTCCCTCTGGAAACACCATATATTTT

d_gene: -
j_gene: TRBJ1-2
v_gene: TRBV2
len: 16
abundance: -
CDR3aa: CASSIGHPIANYGYTF
CDR3nt: TGTGCCAGCAGCATCGGTCATCCCATAGCTAACTATGGCTACACCTTC

d_gene: TRBD1
j_gene: TRBJ2-2
v_gene: TRBV9
len: 16
abundance: few
CDR3aa: CASSVGGQGYTGELFF
CDR3nt: TGTGCCAGCAGCGTAGGCGGACAGGGGTACACCGGGGAGCTGTTTTTT

d_gene: TRBD1
j_gene: TRBJ2-1
v_gene: TRBV10-3
len: 14
abundance: -
CDR3aa: CAISGTGPGNEQFF
CDR3nt: TGTGCCATCAGCGGGACAGGGCCGGGCAATGAGCAGTTCTTC

d_gene: -
j_gene: TRBJ2-1
v_gene: TRBV27
len: 13
abundance: -
CDR3aa: CASSWGVYNEQFF
CDR3nt: TGTGCCAGCAGTTGGGGAGTATACAATGAGCAGTTCTTC

d_gene: -
j_gene: TRBJ2-1
v_gene: TRBV5-4
len: 16
abundance: -
CDR3aa: CASSPGGAPRDNEQFF
CDR3nt: TGTGCCAGCAGCCCAGGAGGGGCCCCCCGTGACAATGAGCAGTTCTTC

d_gene: -
j_gene: TRBJ2-5
v_gene: TRBV11-2
len: 16
abundance: -
CDR3aa: CASSLVSFVLQETQYF
CDR3nt: TGTGCCAGCAGCTTAGTATCCTTCGTCCTCCAAGAGACCCAGTACTTC

d_gene: -
j_gene: TRBJ2-3
v_gene: TRBV7-3
len: 15
abundance: -
CDR3aa: CASSLTGLGRDTQYF
CDR3nt: TGTGCCAGCAGCTTAACCGGCCTAGGTCGGGATACGCAGTATTTT

d_gene: -
j_gene: TRBJ1-1
v_gene: TRBV5-1
len: 12
abundance: -
CDR3aa: CASSGVNTEAFF
CDR3nt: TGCGCCAGCAGCGGAGTGAACACTGAAGCTTTCTTT

d_gene: -
j_gene: TRBJ2-1
v_gene: TRBV10-1
len: 13
abundance: -
CDR3aa: CASSLDGYNEQFF
CDR3nt: TGCGCCAGCAGTCTAGACGGATACAATGAGCAGTTCTTC

d_gene: -
j_gene: TRBJ2-5
v_gene: TRBV7-9
len: 17
abundance: -
CDR3aa: CASSSNVGTDSQETQYF
CDR3nt: TGTGCCAGCAGCTCCAACGTGGGAACCGACAGCCAAGAGACCCAGTACTTC

d_gene: -
j_gene: TRBJ2-1
v_gene: TRBV9
len: 15
abundance: -
CDR3aa: CASSVERSAYNEQFF
CDR3nt: TGTGCCAGCAGCGTAGAACGGAGCGCCTACAATGAGCAGTTCTTC

d_gene: TRBD1
j_gene: TRBJ1-3
v_gene: TRBV5-1
len: 15
abundance: -
CDR3aa: CASSLGTGRGNTIYF
CDR3nt: TGCGCCAGCAGCTTGGGGACAGGGCGAGGAAACACCATATATTTT

d_gene: -
j_gene: TRBJ1-2
v_gene: TRBV2
len: 15
abundance: -
CDR3aa: CASSTGIGDNYGYTF
CDR3nt: TGTGCCAGCAGTACAGGAATAGGCGATAACTATGGCTACACCTTC

d_gene: TRBD1
j_gene: TRBJ1-1
v_gene: TRBV11-1
len: 17
abundance: -
CDR3aa: CASSLTGGRLGNTEAFF
CDR3nt: TGTGCCAGCAGCCTGACAGGGGGACGGTTGGGGAACACTGAAGCTTTCTTT

d_gene: -
j_gene: TRBJ1-1
v_gene: TRBV7-6
len: 16
abundance: -
CDR3aa: CASSLVRGPPNTEAFF
CDR3nt: TGTGCCAGCAGCTTAGTGCGTGGGCCGCCGAACACTGAAGCTTTCTTT

d_gene: -
j_gene: TRBJ2-3
v_gene: TRBV2
len: 15
abundance: -
CDR3aa: CASSDQARGTDTQYF
CDR3nt: TGTGCCAGCAGTGATCAGGCGCGAGGCACAGATACGCAGTATTTT

d_gene: TRBD1
j_gene: TRBJ2-5
v_gene: TRBV7-2
len: 14
abundance: -
CDR3aa: CASSLDRGGETQYF
CDR3nt: TGTGCCAGCAGCTTGGACAGGGGGGGGGAGACCCAGTACTTC

d_gene: -
j_gene: TRBJ2-3
v_gene: TRBV4-1
len: 15
abundance: -
CDR3aa: CASSLLQVSTDTQYF
CDR3nt: TGCGCCAGCAGCCTTTTACAGGTTAGCACAGATACGCAGTATTTT

d_gene: TRBD1
j_gene: TRBJ2-7
v_gene: TRBV29-1
len: 14
abundance: -
CDR3aa: CSVVSDRGPYEQYF
CDR3nt: TGCAGCGTTGTTTCGGACAGGGGGCCCTACGAGCAGTACTTC

d_gene: -
j_gene: TRBJ2-3
v_gene: TRBV29-1
len: 12
abundance: -
CDR3aa: CSVRESTDTQYF
CDR3nt: TGCAGCGTTCGGGAGAGCACAGATACGCAGTATTTT

d_gene: -
j_gene: TRBJ1-5
v_gene: TRBV6-5
len: 12
abundance: once
CDR3aa: CASSYSSQGQHF
CDR3nt: TGTGCCAGCAGTTACTCGAGTCAGGGCCAGCATTTT

d_gene: -
j_gene: TRBJ1-5
v_gene: TRBV6-1
len: 14
abundance: few
CDR3aa: CASSEPTADQPQHF
CDR3nt: TGTGCCAGCAGTGAACCGACAGCCGATCAGCCCCAGCATTTT

d_gene: -
j_gene: TRBJ1-4
v_gene: TRBV14
len: 16
abundance: -
CDR3aa: CASSQDGEDRLKALVF
CDR3nt: TGTGCCAGCAGCCAAGATGGCGAGGACAGATTAAAAGCCCTGGTTTTT

d_gene: -
j_gene: TRBJ2-1
v_gene: TRBV7-3
len: 15
abundance: few
CDR3aa: CASSSPGASLNEQFF
CDR3nt: TGTGCCAGCAGCTCGCCAGGGGCTAGCCTCAATGAGCAGTTCTTC

d_gene: -
j_gene: TRBJ1-1
v_gene: TRBV6-5
len: 15
abundance: -
CDR3aa: CASSYGSGGGTEAFF
CDR3nt: TGTGCCAGCAGTTACGGCTCCGGGGGGGGTACTGAAGCTTTCTTT

d_gene: TRBD2
j_gene: TRBJ2-1
v_gene: TRBV20-1
len: 11
abundance: -
CDR3aa: CSSGRGDEQFF
CDR3nt: TGCAGTAGCGGGAGGGGCGATGAGCAGTTCTTC

d_gene: TRBD1
j_gene: TRBJ1-2
v_gene: TRBV5-1
len: 15
abundance: -
CDR3aa: CASSSEGQGNYGYTF
CDR3nt: TGCGCCAGCAGCTCAGAAGGACAGGGTAACTATGGCTACACCTTC